This TCR beta chain was observed in a study of T cells in localized non-small cell lung cancer. The repertoire was sequenced with immunoSEQ multiplex PCR; TCRdb's copy has only in-frame clones and lacks some. The sample comprises over 45,000 clones, roughly 90% of which are singletons, and approximately 22% rests with the top ten. The study's findings and limits: Compared with tumor, uninvolved adjacent lung displayed greater T cell clonality, ranking highest overall. Elevated blood T cell density was associated with longer overall survival.

Trimming took off 1 base at V and 4 bases at J, with 7 bases between the two ends. The CDR3 covers 13 residues. From germline, CDR1 is MGHRA and CDR2 YSYEKL. In this sample, this clone turned up once. Its antigen is not known. The receptor comes from a man aged 40 to 70 with stage I squamous cell lung carcinoma. Sequencing used peripheral blood, obtained before any cancer treatment. The chain couples TRBV4-1 to TRBJ1-1; no clear D gene. The CDR3 DNA reads TGCGCCAGCAGCCAAGTTGCTAGCACTGAAGCTTTCTTT. As protein: CASSQVASTEAFF.